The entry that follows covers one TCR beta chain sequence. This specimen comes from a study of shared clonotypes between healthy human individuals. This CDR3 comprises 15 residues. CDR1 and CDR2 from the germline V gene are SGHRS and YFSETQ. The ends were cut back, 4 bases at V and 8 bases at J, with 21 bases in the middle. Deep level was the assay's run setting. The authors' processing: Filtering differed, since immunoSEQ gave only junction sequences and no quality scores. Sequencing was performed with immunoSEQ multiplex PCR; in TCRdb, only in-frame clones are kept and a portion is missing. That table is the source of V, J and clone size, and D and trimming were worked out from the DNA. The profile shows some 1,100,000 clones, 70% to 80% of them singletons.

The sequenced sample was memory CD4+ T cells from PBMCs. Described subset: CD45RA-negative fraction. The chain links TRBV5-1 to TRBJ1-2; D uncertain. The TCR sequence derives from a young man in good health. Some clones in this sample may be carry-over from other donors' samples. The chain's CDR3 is CASSPNAGISGGYTF. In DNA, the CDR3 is TGCGCCAGCAGCCCGAACGCGGGGATTTCCGGCGGCTACACCTTC.